This is a list of T cell receptor beta chains from one sample in a study of blood T cell repertoires in COVID-19. Assay used: immunoSEQ multiplex PCR; TCRdb lists only in-frame clones, some missing. The data show some 300,000 clones, approximately 86% seen once. The sequenced sample consisted of peripheral blood. The receptors were gathered from a man between 65 and 85 years old with acute or convalescent COVID-19. Both conserved end residues are part of each CDR3. Fields, in order: CDR3 DNA, CDR3 protein, clone size, J gene, V gene, D gene. The D gene is left open where the match is weak. Only part of the rows carry a size: once, few, many, or a class if the clone is expanded.

CDR3nt: TGCGCCAGCGATTCCAGGGACATGAACACTGAAGCTTTCTTT; CDR3aa: CASDSRDMNTEAFF; abundance: .; j_gene: TRBJ1-1; v_gene: TRBV10-1; d_gene: .
CDR3nt: TGTGCCAGTAGTCAGACGGGACAGGGGAATCAGCCCCAGCATTTT; CDR3aa: CASSQTGQGNQPQHF; abundance: .; j_gene: TRBJ1-5; v_gene: TRBV19; d_gene: TRBD1
CDR3nt: TGTGCCATCAGCCAGCGGGGCACCTACGAGCAGTACTTC; CDR3aa: CAISQRGTYEQYF; abundance: .; j_gene: TRBJ2-7; v_gene: TRBV10-3; d_gene: TRBD2
CDR3nt: TGTGCCAGCAGCCCCGTTGGAGGGTTGGCAACTGAAGCTTTCTTT; CDR3aa: CASSPVGGLATEAFF; abundance: .; j_gene: TRBJ1-1; v_gene: TRBV7-2; d_gene: .
CDR3nt: TGTGCCAGCACCTACGGGACAGGAGCGTACGAGCAGTACTTC; CDR3aa: CASTYGTGAYEQYF; abundance: many; j_gene: TRBJ2-7; v_gene: TRBV28; d_gene: TRBD1
CDR3nt: TGTGCCACCAGCAGAGAACCGACTGCCCCTGAAGCTTTCTTT; CDR3aa: CATSREPTAPEAFF; abundance: .; j_gene: TRBJ1-1; v_gene: TRBV15; d_gene: .
CDR3nt: TGTGCCAGCAGCGTTTCCGGGACAGTGAACACCGGGGAGCTGTTTTTT; CDR3aa: CASSVSGTVNTGELFF; abundance: .; j_gene: TRBJ2-2; v_gene: TRBV9; d_gene: TRBD1
CDR3nt: TGTGCCACCGACGGGAGTTTTGGGTCTGGGGCCAACGTCCTGACTTTC; CDR3aa: CATDGSFGSGANVLTF; abundance: .; j_gene: TRBJ2-6; v_gene: TRBV19; d_gene: .
CDR3nt: TGCGCCAGCAGCCTGACAGGGTCCTCTGGGGCCAACGTCCTGACTTTC; CDR3aa: CASSLTGSSGANVLTF; abundance: .; j_gene: TRBJ2-6; v_gene: TRBV4-3; d_gene: TRBD1
CDR3nt: TGTGCCAGCAGCAAACAACAGGGGGACGAGCAGTACTTC; CDR3aa: CASSKQQGDEQYF; abundance: .; j_gene: TRBJ2-7; v_gene: TRBV11-3; d_gene: TRBD1
CDR3nt: TGCGCCAGCAGCTGGGCAGGGGGCATCACTGAAGCTTTCTTT; CDR3aa: CASSWAGGITEAFF; abundance: few; j_gene: TRBJ1-1; v_gene: TRBV5-1; d_gene: TRBD1
CDR3nt: TGTGCCAGCAGCTCCGGGACAGGTATAGATGGCTACACCTTC; CDR3aa: CASSSGTGIDGYTF; abundance: .; j_gene: TRBJ1-2; v_gene: TRBV11-3; d_gene: TRBD1
CDR3nt: TGTGCCAGCAGCCAAGGGACATATGCCTACGAGCAGTACTTC; CDR3aa: CASSQGTYAYEQYF; abundance: few; j_gene: TRBJ2-7; v_gene: TRBV3-1/TRBV3-2; d_gene: .
CDR3nt: TGTGCCAGCAGCCGTCAGGTATCCACTGAAGCTTTCTTT; CDR3aa: CASSRQVSTEAFF; abundance: .; j_gene: TRBJ1-1; v_gene: TRBV14; d_gene: .
CDR3nt: TGTGCCAGCAGTCACAACAGGGGGCGGGGGACCGGGGAGCTGTTTTTT; CDR3aa: CASSHNRGRGTGELFF; abundance: .; j_gene: TRBJ2-2; v_gene: TRBV28; d_gene: TRBD1
CDR3nt: TGTGCCAGCAGCTTACAGGGCCAGGGAGGGACTGAAGCTTTCTTT; CDR3aa: CASSLQGQGGTEAFF; abundance: few; j_gene: TRBJ1-1; v_gene: TRBV7-2; d_gene: .
CDR3nt: TGTATGGAGACGACCAGTTCCTACGAGCAGTACTTC; CDR3aa: CMETTSSYEQYF; abundance: .; j_gene: TRBJ2-7; v_gene: TRBV6-6; d_gene: .
CDR3nt: TGCGCCAGCAGCTTCGGTGGGACAGGGAGCTCCTATAATTCACCCCTCCACTTT; CDR3aa: CASSFGGTGSSYNSPLHF; abundance: .; j_gene: TRBJ1-6; v_gene: TRBV5-1; d_gene: TRBD1
CDR3nt: TGTGCCAGCAGCGTTCAGGGGGCAATGAACACCGGGGAGCTGTTTTTT; CDR3aa: CASSVQGAMNTGELFF; abundance: .; j_gene: TRBJ2-2; v_gene: TRBV9; d_gene: TRBD1
CDR3nt: TGTGCCAGCAGCCAAAACCCGACCCACCTAGCCTACGAGCAGTACTTC; CDR3aa: CASSQNPTHLAYEQYF; abundance: .; j_gene: TRBJ2-7; v_gene: TRBV3-1/TRBV3-2; d_gene: .